The clone carrying this T cell receptor (beta chain) has a handful of counts. The entry originates in a study of beta chain features in type 1 diabetes. Purities in excess of 98% were seen in all sorted populations. Expressed TCRB transcripts were sequenced after all isolated RNA was converted to cDNA. The table came from immunoSEQ multiplex PCR; TCRdb's copy has only in-frame clones and leaves some out. The sample consists of some 500,000 clones, about an eighth of them appearing once. The material sequenced was naive CD4+ T cells from blood. The receptor was derived from a woman aged 18-29 years in good health.

CDR3 in DNA: TGTGCCAGCAGCGTAGACAGAGCAGAGACCCAGTACTTC. As protein: CASSVDRAETQYF. The chain is built from TRBV9 and TRBJ2-5; D remains unclear. Germline V gives CDR1 SGDLS, CDR2 YYNGEE. This CDR3 has 13 residues. The V end lost 0 bases, the J end lost 4 bases, and 7 bases lay between the germline ends.